The T cell receptor beta chain described here comes from a study of molecular identifiers for immune sequencing clone quantification. The V and J ends lost 6 bases and 2 bases respectively, with 14 bases between them. CDR1 is MNHNS, CDR2 SASEGT, per germline. There are 15 residues in the CDR3. TCRdb processed the PCR reads anew with MiXCR; each CDR3 protein has one entry. This table has some 320,000 distinct CDR3 sequences, about 21% appearing once. This clonotype showed up many times. This TCR derives from a human donor in good health. Some libraries in this study had Jurkat cell RNA spiked in. This sequence joins TRBV6-1 and TRBJ2-4, with D possibly called TRBD1 or TRBD2 (5 bases each). Sequenced sample: naive CD8+ T cells from blood, with Jurkat cell RNA spiked in. The subset was: FACS-sorted CD8+CD4-CCR7+CD45RA+ naive T cells. CDR3 sequence reads: CASSPWGRTKNIQYF. As DNA, the CDR3 is TGTGCCAGCAGCCCTTGGGGACGGACCAAAAACATTCAGTACTTC.